The sequence of this T cell receptor (beta chain) was determined in a study of Graves' ophthalmopathy and Graves' hyperthyroidism. About the research overall: The study drew peripheral blood at initial diagnosis, before any treatment. General study findings and limits: Its predictions of ophthalmopathy progression gave the model almost 71% sensitivity and 72% to 85% specificity.

TCR beta CDR3 regions were amplified from RNA transcripts. HTBI primers were used in a first-round RT-PCR, which preceded a second-round multiplex PCR. TCRdb independently ran MiXCR on the multiplex PCR reads; one entry per CDR3 protein. The sample lists roughly 400,000 distinct CDR3 sequences, 17% occurring once. This clonotype was detected ten times or more. Its antigen is undetermined. Clinicians made diagnoses from clinical symptoms, serum thyroxine, TRAb, thyroid ultrasound and orbital computed tomography. PBMCs came from 10 ml of fresh peripheral blood. This clonotype originated in an adult woman with stable Graves' hyperthyroidism. The sequenced sample consisted of peripheral blood.

The CDR3 spells CASSSQGGNTEAFF. In nucleotides, the CDR3 is TGTGCCAGCAGTTCCCAGGGTGGGAACACTGAAGCTTTCTTT. The chain uses TRBV2 and TRBJ1-1; possible D gene TRBD1, 5 bases. CDR3 size: 14 residues. CDR1 and CDR2 from the germline V gene are SNHLY and FYNNEI. Trimming took 5 bases from V and 1 from J, leaving 11 bases between them.